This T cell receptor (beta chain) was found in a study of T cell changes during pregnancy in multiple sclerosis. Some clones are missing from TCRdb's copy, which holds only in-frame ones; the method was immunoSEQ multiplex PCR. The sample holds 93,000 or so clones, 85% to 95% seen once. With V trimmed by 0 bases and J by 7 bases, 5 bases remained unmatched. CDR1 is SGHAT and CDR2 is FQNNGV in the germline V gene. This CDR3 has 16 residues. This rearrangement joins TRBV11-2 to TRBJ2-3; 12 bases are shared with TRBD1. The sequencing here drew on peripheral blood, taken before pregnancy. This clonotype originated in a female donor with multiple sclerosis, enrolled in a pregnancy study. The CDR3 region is CASSLDLGQGAYTQYF. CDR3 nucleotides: TGTGCCAGCAGCTTAGATCTGGGACAGGGGGCGTATACGCAGTATTTT.